This is a list of T cell receptor beta chains from one sample in a study of cytomegalovirus exposure and HLA in healthy donors. Profiling relied on immunoSEQ multiplex PCR, and the TCRdb table lists in-frame clones only, not all of them. This sample yields about 88,000 clones, of which roughly 71% are seen a single time; about 5% belongs to the top ten. The material sequenced was PBMCs. All receptors derive from a woman aged 40 to 50 in good health and CMV-seronegative. Both conserved end residues are part of each CDR3. A D gene is named only where the DNA matches it firmly. Not all rows give a size; the values are once, few, many and, for expanded clones, a class.

>TRBJ2-7|-|TRBV5-1|-
TGCGCCAGCAGCTTCGGCGGGGATCGGTACGAGCAGTACTTC
CASSFGGDRYEQYF
>TRBJ1-1|-|TRBV4-1|TRBD1
TGCGCCAGCAGCCAAAAACAGGGGGGAAAAGGGTTGAACACTGAAGCTTTCTTT
CASSQKQGGKGLNTEAFF
>TRBJ2-1|few|TRBV10-2|-
TGCGCCAGCAGTGATCGCGCGCTTAATGAGCAGTTCTTC
CASSDRALNEQFF
>TRBJ2-3|once|TRBV5-6|-
TGTGCCAGCAGCAGCCCCCGGGGGGCCAAAAGAGATACGCAGTATTTT
CASSSPRGAKRDTQYF
>TRBJ1-2|-|TRBV4-2|TRBD1
TGTGCCAGCAGCCAAGATCGGGTGACAGGGTATGGCTACACCTTC
CASSQDRVTGYGYTF
>TRBJ1-1|few|TRBV6-1|-
TGTGCCAGCAGTAAGAACTCGAGAGGAACACTGAAAGCTTTCTTT
CASSKNSRGTLKAFF
>TRBJ2-7|-|TRBV6-5|TRBD1
TGTGCCAGCAGTTCATCCGGGACAGGGTTCCACGAGCAGTACTTC
CASSSSGTGFHEQYF
>TRBJ1-6|once|TRBV2|TRBD1
TGTGCCAGCAGAAACCCCAACTTTATCACAGGGGGCAATTCACCCCTCCACTTT
CASRNPNFITGGNSPLHF
>TRBJ1-5|-|TRBV19|-
TGTGCCAGTAGCCCGGGGGGCAATCAGCCCCAGCATTTT
CASSPGGNQPQHF
>TRBJ1-5|once|TRBV19|-
TGTGCCAGTACTAAAGGTGAGGCCCTCAATCAGCCCCAGCATTTT
CASTKGEALNQPQHF
>TRBJ2-2|-|TRBV5-1|-
TGCGCCAGCAGCTTGGGAGGTACGAACACCGGGGAGCTGTTTTTT
CASSLGGTNTGELFF
>TRBJ2-3|once|TRBV10-1|TRBD2
TGCGCCAGCAGTGAAGGGACTAGACTGGATACGCAGTATTTT
CASSEGTRLDTQYF
>TRBJ1-2|-|TRBV20-1|-
TGCAGTGCTAGAATGGGGCCTGGCTACACCTTC
CSARMGPGYTF
>TRBJ2-7|once|TRBV7-9|TRBD1
TGTGCCAGCAGCTTAGAAGAGACAGGGTTGGAATACGAGCAGTACTTC
CASSLEETGLEYEQYF
>TRBJ2-1|-|TRBV7-8|-
TGTGCCAGCAGATCAAGGGACACGGCCCGTGAGCAGTTCTTC
CASRSRDTAREQFF
>TRBJ2-1|few|TRBV7-2|TRBD2
TGTGCCAGCAGCCCGAATTGGGCTAGCGGGGGAAATGAGCAGTTCTTC
CASSPNWASGGNEQFF